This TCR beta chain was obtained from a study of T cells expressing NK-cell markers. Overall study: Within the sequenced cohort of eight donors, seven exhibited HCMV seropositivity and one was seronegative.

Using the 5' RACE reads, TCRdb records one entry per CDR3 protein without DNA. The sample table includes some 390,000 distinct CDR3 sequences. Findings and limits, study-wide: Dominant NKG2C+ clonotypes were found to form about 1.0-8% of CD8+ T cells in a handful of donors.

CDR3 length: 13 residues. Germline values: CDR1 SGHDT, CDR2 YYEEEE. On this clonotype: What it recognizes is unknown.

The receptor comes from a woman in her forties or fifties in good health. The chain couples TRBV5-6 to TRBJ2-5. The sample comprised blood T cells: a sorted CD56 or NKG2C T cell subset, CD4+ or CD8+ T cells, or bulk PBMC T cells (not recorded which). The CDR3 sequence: CASSSGRLGTQYF.